These T cell receptor beta chains were read from a single sample in a study of neoadjuvant anti-PD-1 for oral cavity cancer. Generated by immunoSEQ multiplex PCR, the TCRdb table keeps only in-frame clones and is missing some. Counted here are over 13,000 clones, 73% occurring once; the ten biggest clones make up approximately 2.6%. Sample: PBMCs, taken after nivolumab (anti-PD-1) treatment. The source of these receptors is a person aged 35 to 85 with oral cavity squamous cell carcinoma. The CDR3 runs from the conserved cysteine through the conserved F or W. Each record gives: clone size, V gene, J gene, D gene, CDR3 length, CDR3 protein, CDR3 DNA. A D gene is named only where the DNA matches it firmly. For some rows the clone size is stated as once, few or many, or as a class when expanded; others skip it.

.	TRBV7-8	TRBJ1-2	.	12	CASSSGNYGYTF	TGTGCCAGCAGCTCTGGGAACTATGGCTACACCTTC
.	TRBV7-9	TRBJ2-7	TRBD2	12	CASSQASGGQYF	TGTGCCAGCAGCCAAGCTAGCGGCGGGCAGTACTTC
.	TRBV6-5	TRBJ1-2	.	12	CASKAANYGYTF	TGTGCCAGCAAGGCAGCTAACTATGGCTACACCTTC
few	TRBV7-9	TRBJ1-1	.	15	CASSPRDIMNTEAFF	TGTGCCAGCAGCCCCAGGGATATCATGAACACTGAAGCTTTCTTT
few	TRBV19	TRBJ1-3	.	14	CASSGRDSGNTIYF	TGTGCCAGCTCGGGACGGGACTCTGGAAACACCATATATTTT
few	TRBV2	TRBJ1-3	.	13	CASSMGSGNTIYF	TGTGCCAGCAGTATGGGCTCTGGAAACACCATATATTTT
.	TRBV5-1	TRBJ2-1	.	13	CASSLTPKDEQFF	TGCGCCAGCAGCTTAACCCCCAAAGATGAGCAGTTCTTC
.	TRBV30	TRBJ2-7	.	12	CACEENSYEQYF	TGTGCCTGCGAGGAGAATTCCTACGAGCAGTACTTC
.	TRBV18	TRBJ2-7	TRBD2	15	CASSLLAGDVDEQYF	TGTGCCAGCTCACTTCTAGCGGGAGACGTAGACGAGCAGTACTTC
.	TRBV6-1	TRBJ2-3	TRBD1	14	CASSDRGLKDTQYF	TGTGCCAGCAGTGACAGGGGGTTAAAAGATACGCAGTATTTT
.	TRBV7-9	TRBJ2-1	.	17	CASSYPGTPSSYNEQFF	TGTGCCAGCAGCTACCCAGGGACCCCCAGCTCCTACAATGAGCAGTTCTTC
.	TRBV2	TRBJ2-3	TRBD2	15	CASSWNSGSVDTQYF	TGTGCCAGCAGTTGGAATAGCGGGAGTGTAGATACGCAGTATTTT
.	TRBV29-1	TRBJ2-3	.	16	CSIKGGQGGVTDTQYF	TGCAGCATCAAAGGGGGCCAGGGAGGGGTCACAGATACGCAGTATTTT
few	TRBV30	TRBJ1-1	.	14	CAWNQGQTNTEAFF	TGTGCCTGGAACCAAGGACAGACTAACACTGAAGCTTTCTTT
.	TRBV29-1	TRBJ2-5	TRBD2	15	CSAQTSGRPQETQYF	TGCAGCGCCCAGACTAGCGGGAGGCCCCAAGAGACCCAGTACTTC
.	TRBV7-8	TRBJ1-1	.	13	CASKAGFLTEAFF	TGTGCCTCTAAAGCAGGGTTTTTAACTGAAGCTTTCTTT
few	TRBV4-2	TRBJ1-3	TRBD1	16	CASSQEQGQGSDTIYF	TGTGCCAGCAGCCAAGAGCAAGGACAGGGATCTGACACCATATATTTT
.	TRBV5-1	TRBJ2-2	TRBD1	15	CASSSGGINTGELFF	TGCGCCAGCAGCTCAGGGGGTATAAACACCGGGGAGCTGTTTTTT
.	TRBV30	TRBJ1-2	.	13	CAWSVGLGIGYTF	TGTGCCTGGAGTGTAGGTCTTGGGATCGGCTACACCTTC
.	TRBV11-1	TRBJ2-7	.	16	CASSLGPTRSVHEQYF	TGTGCCAGCAGCTTAGGGCCGACGAGGTCCGTACACGAGCAGTACTTC
.	TRBV7-6	TRBJ2-6	.	12	CASAAGANVLTF	TGTGCCTCCGCAGCTGGGGCCAACGTCCTGACTTTC
.	TRBV2	TRBJ1-5	TRBD1	17	CASSATGQGAFIRPQHF	TGTGCCAGCAGTGCGACAGGACAGGGGGCGTTTATTAGGCCCCAGCATTTT
few	TRBV25-1	TRBJ1-2	.	12	CASSAGVIGYTF	TGTGCCAGCAGTGCAGGGGTCATTGGCTACACCTTC
once	TRBV6-5	TRBJ2-7	TRBD2	14	CASSYSGLGREQYF	TGTGCCAGCAGTTATTCGGGACTAGGGCGAGAGCAGTACTTC
.	TRBV5-1	TRBJ1-1	TRBD1	14	CASSLDRGRVEAFF	TGCGCCAGCAGCTTGGACAGGGGGCGAGTTGAAGCTTTCTTT
.	TRBV6-5	TRBJ2-7	TRBD1	15	CASSYSDRGSYEQYF	TGTGCCAGCAGTTACTCCGACAGGGGGTCCTACGAGCAGTACTTC
once	TRBV4-2	TRBJ1-4	.	16	CASSQEKAATNEKLFF	TGTGCCAGCAGCCAGGAGAAGGCTGCAACTAATGAAAAACTGTTTTTT
.	TRBV5-1	TRBJ1-1	.	14	CASSLQDQNTEAFF	TGCGCCAGCAGCTTACAAGACCAGAACACTGAAGCTTTCTTT
.	TRBV6-1	TRBJ1-5	TRBD1	16	CASSEAHGTENQPQHF	TGTGCCAGCAGTGAAGCGCACGGGACAGAGAATCAGCCCCAGCATTTT
.	TRBV13	TRBJ2-1	.	13	CASSSRGYNEQFF	TGTGCCAGCAGCTCCAGGGGTTACAATGAGCAGTTCTTC
.	TRBV2	TRBJ1-1	TRBD1	14	CASSDLGQGSEAFF	TGTGCCAGCAGTGACCTGGGACAGGGATCTGAAGCTTTCTTT
.	TRBV4-1	TRBJ1-4	.	16	CASSQVGLARNEKLFF	TGCGCCAGCAGCCAAGTGGGGTTGGCCCGAAATGAAAAACTGTTTTTT
.	TRBV5-1	TRBJ1-4	.	14	CASTQGGGDEKLFF	TGCGCCAGCACCCAAGGAGGGGGGGATGAAAAACTGTTTTTT
.	TRBV27	TRBJ2-7	.	13	CASSLKETYEQYF	TGTGCCAGCAGTTTGAAGGAAACCTACGAGCAGTACTTC
few	TRBV28	TRBJ1-1	.	12	CASSFDSPEAFF	TGTGCCAGCAGTTTCGACAGCCCTGAAGCTTTCTTT
.	TRBV7-6	TRBJ1-2	.	14	CASSSGSVVGGYTF	TGTGCCAGCAGCTCCGGGAGCGTAGTGGGGGGCTACACCTTC
few	TRBV28	TRBJ2-5	.	12	CASRVGQETQYF	TGTGCCAGCAGGGTTGGACAAGAGACCCAGTACTTC
.	TRBV25-1	TRBJ1-2	TRBD1	15	CASSDIGQGAGGYTF	TGTGCCAGCAGTGATATAGGACAGGGGGCAGGAGGCTACACCTTC
.	TRBV5-1	TRBJ2-3	.	16	CASSVVGGLGTDTQYF	TGCGCCAGCAGCGTGGTAGGGGGTCTGGGCACAGATACGCAGTATTTT
.	TRBV2	TRBJ1-5	.	13	CASRTTSNQPQHF	TGTGCCAGCAGGACGACTAGCAATCAGCCCCAGCATTTT
.	TRBV2	TRBJ2-7	TRBD1	13	CASSGEGTVSPYF	TGTGCCAGCAGTGGGGAAGGGACAGTAAGCCCATACTTC
.	TRBV7-2	TRBJ1-1	.	15	CASSPLGAMNTEAFF	TGTGCCAGCAGCCCCTTGGGGGCCATGAACACTGAAGCTTTCTTT
.	TRBV2	TRBJ1-1	.	15	CASSEMGGGNTEAFF	TGTGCCAGCAGTGAAATGGGAGGGGGGAACACTGAAGCTTTCTTT
few	TRBV18	TRBJ2-7	.	15	CASSPRGRDLYEQYF	TGTGCCAGCTCACCACGGGGACGAGACCTCTACGAGCAGTACTTC
.	TRBV27	TRBJ2-7	.	13	CASSLSARYEQYF	TGTGCCAGCAGTTTATCGGCCAGATACGAGCAGTACTTC
.	TRBV6-1	TRBJ2-5	.	14	CASRDPGGKETQYF	TGTGCCAGCAGGGACCCAGGGGGGAAAGAGACCCAGTACTTC
.	TRBV5-7	TRBJ2-1	TRBD2	14	CASSSSGSGNEQFF	TGTGCCAGCAGCTCTAGCGGGAGCGGCAATGAGCAGTTCTTC
once	TRBV4-2	TRBJ1-4	TRBD1	14	CASSPGQGAGKLFF	TGTGCCAGCAGCCCTGGACAGGGGGCAGGAAAACTGTTTTTT
.	TRBV5-1	TRBJ2-7	.	13	CASSNPSREEQYF	TGCGCCAGCAGCAACCCCTCGAGGGAGGAGCAGTACTTC
.	TRBV5-1	TRBJ2-2	TRBD2	16	CASSSGTSGNTGELFF	TGCGCCAGCAGCTCCGGGACTAGCGGTAACACCGGGGAGCTGTTTTTT
.	TRBV9	TRBJ2-1	.	14	CASSNSGGNNEQFF	TGTGCCAGCAGCAACTCCGGGGGTAACAATGAGCAGTTCTTC
.	TRBV11-3	TRBJ2-1	.	13	CASSSELLNEQFF	TGTGCCAGCAGCTCCGAGTTGCTCAATGAGCAGTTCTTC
.	TRBV11-2	TRBJ2-1	TRBD2	19	CASSFRNRGLAGGNNEQFF	TGTGCCAGCAGCTTTAGGAACAGGGGACTAGCGGGAGGGAACAATGAGCAGTTCTTC
.	TRBV7-9	TRBJ2-7	TRBD2	17	CASSLDTGGSPPYEQYF	TGTGCCAGCAGCTTAGACACGGGCGGGAGTCCCCCCTACGAGCAGTACTTC
.	TRBV7-9	TRBJ2-1	.	16	CASSLVIAASYNEQFF	TGTGCCAGCAGCTTGGTCATAGCTGCATCCTACAATGAGCAGTTCTTC
once	TRBV19	TRBJ1-1	TRBD1	16	CASSKGTGGTLAEAFF	TGTGCCAGTAGTAAAGGGACAGGGGGTACGTTGGCTGAAGCTTTCTTT
.	TRBV2	TRBJ1-5	TRBD1	15	CASSATGASYQPQHF	TGTGCCAGCAGTGCAACAGGGGCGAGCTATCAGCCCCAGCATTTT
once	TRBV5-8	TRBJ1-2	TRBD1	15	CASSLAGTGGYGYTF	TGTGCCAGCAGCTTGGCGGGGACAGGTGGCTATGGCTACACCTTC